These T cell receptor beta chains were read from a single sample in a study of blood T cell repertoires in COVID-19. Profiling relied on immunoSEQ multiplex PCR, and the TCRdb table lists in-frame clones only, not all of them. The sample contains 94,000 or so clones, more than 65% of which appear only once. The sequenced sample was peripheral blood. The source is a man between 60 and 70 years old with acute or convalescent COVID-19. Both conserved end residues are part of each CDR3. D genes are given only for firm matches. Expanded clones are given a class, and other clones once, few, many or no size at all.

V	size	J	D	CDR3	DNA
TRBV30	-	TRBJ1-4	-	CAWSYRVANEKLFF	TGTGCCTGGAGTTATCGGGTGGCTAATGAAAAACTGTTTTTT
TRBV2	-	TRBJ2-3	-	CATPTGSSSTDTQYF	TGTGCCACACCCACGGGGTCGTCTAGCACAGATACGCAGTATTTT
TRBV27	-	TRBJ1-2	-	CASSFGRQSGYTF	TGTGCCAGCAGTTTCGGTCGACAGTCTGGCTACACCTTC
TRBV19	-	TRBJ2-1	TRBD2	CASSRSGGAGNEQFF	TGTGCCAGTAGCAGAAGCGGGGGGGCTGGCAATGAGCAGTTCTTC
TRBV7-9	-	TRBJ1-5	-	CASSLDSSNQPQHF	TGTGCCAGCAGCTTGGACAGCTCCAATCAGCCCCAGCATTTT
TRBV2	-	TRBJ1-1	-	CASSAQRNTEAFF	TGTGCCAGCAGTGCTCAGCGGAACACTGAAGCTTTCTTT
TRBV7-3	once	TRBJ2-1	-	CASSSLRGSSYNEQFF	TGTGCCAGCAGCTCCCTTCGGGGGAGCTCCTACAATGAGCAGTTCTTC
TRBV4-1	-	TRBJ1-5	-	CASSKTGLVSNQPQHF	TGCGCCAGCAGCAAAACAGGGTTGGTAAGCAATCAGCCCCAGCATTTT
TRBV28	-	TRBJ1-5	TRBD1	CASRQGSNQPQHF	TGTGCCAGCAGACAGGGGTCCAATCAGCCCCAGCATTTT
TRBV6-6	-	TRBJ1-2	TRBD1	CASSYSTGDGGYTF	TGTGCCAGCAGTTACTCCACAGGGGACGGTGGCTACACCTTC
TRBV5-1	few	TRBJ1-2	TRBD1	CASSLGQGNYGYTF	TGCGCCAGCAGCTTGGGACAGGGTAACTATGGCTACACCTTC
TRBV4-1	-	TRBJ1-1	-	CASKHPNTEAFF	TGCGCCAGCAAACACCCGAACACTGAAGCTTTCTTT
TRBV4-1	-	TRBJ2-6	TRBD1	CASSLRDSLFGGANVLTF	TGCGCCAGCAGCCTCCGGGACAGTCTATTCGGGGGGGCCAACGTCCTGACTTTC
TRBV5-5	-	TRBJ1-2	-	CASSLGAANGYTF	TGTGCCAGCAGCTTGGGAGCTGCGAATGGCTACACCTTC
TRBV7-2	-	TRBJ1-1	-	CASSAQENTEAFF	TGTGCCAGCAGCGCACAGGAGAACACTGAAGCTTTCTTT
TRBV5-6	-	TRBJ2-3	TRBD2	CASSLVGGGATDTQYF	TGTGCCAGCAGCTTGGTTGGCGGGGGGGCTACAGATACGCAGTATTTT
TRBV7-2	-	TRBJ1-5	TRBD1	CASSLAGQVRQPQHF	TGTGCCAGCAGCTTAGCAGGACAGGTCCGGCAGCCCCAGCATTTT
TRBV28	-	TRBJ2-3	-	CASSFISTSTHTQYF	TGTGCCAGCAGTTTCATTAGCACTAGCACGCATACGCAGTATTTT
TRBV28	-	TRBJ1-6	TRBD1	CASSLYPGQDNSPLHF	TGTGCCAGCAGTTTATACCCGGGACAGGATAATTCACCCCTCCACTTT
TRBV7-8	few	TRBJ1-6	-	CASSLDRATSPLHF	TGTGCCAGCAGCTTAGACAGGGCTACGTCACCCCTCCACTTT
TRBV28	few	TRBJ1-2	-	CASSLNLGGAGYTF	TGTGCCAGCAGTTTAAATCTCGGGGGTGCAGGCTACACCTTC
TRBV28	-	TRBJ2-6	TRBD1	CASSLASTRGRLSWANVLTF	TGTGCCAGCAGTTTGGCTTCGACCAGGGGGCGACTCTCCTGGGCCAACGTCCTGACTTTC
TRBV4-2	-	TRBJ1-1	-	CASSQEGGWNTEAFF	TGTGCCAGCAGCCAAGAGGGGGGTTGGAACACTGAAGCTTTCTTT
TRBV9	-	TRBJ2-3	TRBD1	CASSPGQGARVEVWDTQYF	TGTGCCAGCAGCCCGGGACAGGGGGCGCGTGTTGAAGTCTGGGATACGCAGTATTTT
TRBV5-1	-	TRBJ2-2	-	CASSFGNTGELFF	TGCGCCAGCAGCTTCGGGAACACCGGGGAGCTGTTTTTT
TRBV6-2/TRBV6-3	-	TRBJ2-2	-	CASSPLTATNTGELFF	TGTGCCAGCAGCCCTCTCACCGCGACGAACACCGGGGAGCTGTTTTTT
TRBV4-1	-	TRBJ2-5	-	CASSRLVSETQYF	TGCGCCAGCAGCCGGCTAGTTTCAGAGACCCAGTACTTC
TRBV7-9	-	TRBJ1-2	TRBD1	CASSPGQGERMGYTF	TGTGCCAGCAGCCCGGGACAGGGGGAACGTATGGGCTACACCTTC
TRBV28	-	TRBJ1-1	-	CASRGGGVTEAFF	TGTGCCAGCAGGGGCGGGGGAGTCACTGAAGCTTTCTTT
TRBV6-6	-	TRBJ2-5	-	CASSQGREETQYF	TGTGCCAGCTCCCAGGGGAGGGAAGAGACCCAGTACTTC
TRBV7-8	-	TRBJ1-4	-	CASSFSGINEKLFF	TGTGCCAGCAGCTTCAGCGGAATTAATGAAAAACTGTTTTTT
TRBV29-1	-	TRBJ2-3	TRBD2	CSVGGTSGTSTDTQYF	TGCAGCGTTGGGGGGACTAGCGGTACTAGCACAGATACGCAGTATTTT
TRBV10-2	-	TRBJ1-1	TRBD1	CASSTPGQGAEAFF	TGCGCCAGCAGTACCCCGGGACAGGGGGCTGAAGCTTTCTTT
TRBV5-6	-	TRBJ1-2	-	CASSLPSGGPRMYYGYTF	TGTGCCAGCAGCTTGCCTTCCGGGGGACCCAGGATGTACTATGGCTACACCTTC
TRBV5-1	-	TRBJ2-3	-	CASSFPEANTQYF	TGCGCCAGCAGCTTTCCCGAGGCGAATACGCAGTATTTT
TRBV2	-	TRBJ2-5	-	CASRKQGYSETQYF	TGTGCCAGCAGGAAACAGGGTTATTCCGAGACCCAGTACTTC
TRBV6-6	-	TRBJ1-1	-	CASTPFGRTVNTEAFF	TGTGCCAGCACCCCCTTTGGGAGGACGGTGAACACTGAAGCTTTCTTT
TRBV7-2	once	TRBJ2-7	-	CASSLRPSWQEVYEQYF	TGTGCCAGCAGCCTACGACCGAGCTGGCAGGAGGTATACGAGCAGTACTTC
TRBV7-6	-	TRBJ2-5	TRBD2	CASSTRGILAGGSGETQYF	TGTGCCAGCAGCACCAGAGGGATACTAGCGGGGGGGAGTGGAGAGACCCAGTACTTC
TRBV19	-	TRBJ1-4	-	CASSPYRERNEKLFF	TGTGCCAGTAGTCCCTACAGGGAGAGAAATGAAAAACTGTTTTTT
TRBV12-3/TRBV12-4	-	TRBJ1-1	TRBD1	CASSFGQGTEAFF	TGTGCCAGCAGCTTCGGACAGGGCACTGAAGCTTTCTTT
TRBV19	-	TRBJ1-1	TRBD1	CASSIRMDRALETEAFF	TGTGCCAGTAGTATTCGCATGGACAGGGCTTTGGAAACTGAAGCTTTCTTT
TRBV5-1	once	TRBJ2-3	TRBD2	CASSSALAGGQDTQYF	TGCGCCAGCAGCTCGGCCCTGGCGGGGGGGCAGGATACGCAGTATTTT
TRBV4-1	-	TRBJ1-1	TRBD1	CASSQGRWDRSNTEAFF	TGCGCCAGCAGCCAAGGGAGGTGGGACAGGTCAAACACTGAAGCTTTCTTT
TRBV5-6	-	TRBJ1-1	-	CASSYEGSLNTEAFF	TGTGCCAGCAGCTACGAGGGATCTCTCAACACTGAAGCTTTCTTT
TRBV10-3	-	TRBJ2-1	TRBD2	CATRPVTSGSNEQFF	TGTGCCACACGCCCGGTGACTAGCGGGAGCAATGAGCAGTTCTTC
TRBV19	-	TRBJ1-4	-	CASPCPNKDRFNEKLFF	TGTGCCAGTCCTTGCCCTAACAAGGACAGATTTAATGAAAAACTGTTTTTT
TRBV3-1/TRBV3-2	few	TRBJ1-5	TRBD1	CASSQEQGANQPQHF	TGTGCCAGCAGCCAAGAGCAGGGGGCAAATCAGCCCCAGCATTTT
TRBV11-3	-	TRBJ2-2	TRBD2	CASSLEGTSPRGDAGELFF	TGTGCCAGCAGCTTAGAGGGGACTAGCCCCAGAGGTGACGCCGGGGAGCTGTTTTTT
TRBV19	-	TRBJ1-1	-	CASSPPAQGLGRNTEAFF	TGTGCCAGTAGTCCCCCCGCACAGGGATTAGGGAGGAACACTGAAGCTTTCTTT
TRBV2	-	TRBJ1-6	-	CASSLQNSPLHF	TGTGCCAGCAGTCTACAGAATTCACCCCTCCACTTT